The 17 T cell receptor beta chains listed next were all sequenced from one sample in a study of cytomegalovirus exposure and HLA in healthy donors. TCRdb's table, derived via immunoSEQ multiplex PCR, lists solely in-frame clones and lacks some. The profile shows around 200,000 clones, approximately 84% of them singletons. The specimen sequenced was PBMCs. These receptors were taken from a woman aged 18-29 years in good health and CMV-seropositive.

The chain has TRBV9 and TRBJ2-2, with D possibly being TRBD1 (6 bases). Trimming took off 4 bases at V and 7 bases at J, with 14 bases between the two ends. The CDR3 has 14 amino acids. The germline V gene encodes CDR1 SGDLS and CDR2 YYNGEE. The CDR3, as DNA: TGTGCCAGCAGCCCGGGACACATACACGGGGAGCTGTTTTTT. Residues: CASSPGHIHGELFF.

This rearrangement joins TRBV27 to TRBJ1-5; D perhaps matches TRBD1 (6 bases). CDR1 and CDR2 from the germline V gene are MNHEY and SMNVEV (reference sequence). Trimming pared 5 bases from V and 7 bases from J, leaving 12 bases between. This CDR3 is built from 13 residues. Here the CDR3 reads CASSLTGNQPQHF. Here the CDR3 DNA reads TGTGCCAGCAGTCTAACAGGGAACCAGCCCCAGCATTTT.

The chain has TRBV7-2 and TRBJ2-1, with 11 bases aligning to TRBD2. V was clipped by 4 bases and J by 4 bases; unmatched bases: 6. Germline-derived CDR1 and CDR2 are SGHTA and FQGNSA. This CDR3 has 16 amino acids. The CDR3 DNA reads TGTGCCAGCAGCTCAATGCCTAGCGGGGGGTACAATGAGCAGTTCTTC. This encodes CASSSMPSGGYNEQFF.

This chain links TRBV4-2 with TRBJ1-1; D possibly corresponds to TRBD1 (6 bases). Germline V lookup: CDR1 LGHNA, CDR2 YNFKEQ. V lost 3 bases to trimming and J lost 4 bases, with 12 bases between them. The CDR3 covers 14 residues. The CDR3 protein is CASSQGGQSTEAFF. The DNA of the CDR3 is TGTGCCAGCAGCCAGGGTGGACAGTCCACTGAAGCTTTCTTT.

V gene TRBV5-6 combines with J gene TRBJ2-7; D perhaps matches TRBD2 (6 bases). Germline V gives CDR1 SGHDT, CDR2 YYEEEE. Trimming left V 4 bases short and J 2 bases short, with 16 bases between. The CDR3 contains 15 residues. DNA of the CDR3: TGTGCCAGCAGCCCGATCTCGGGACTCCCCTACGAGCAGTACTTC. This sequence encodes CASSPISGLPYEQYF. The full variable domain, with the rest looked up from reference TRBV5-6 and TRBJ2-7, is DAGVTQSPTHLIKTRGQQVTLRCSPKSGHDTVSWYQQALGQGPQFIFQYYEEEERQRGNFPDRFSGHQFPNYSSELNVNALLLGDSALYLCASSPISGLPYEQYFGPGTRLTVT.

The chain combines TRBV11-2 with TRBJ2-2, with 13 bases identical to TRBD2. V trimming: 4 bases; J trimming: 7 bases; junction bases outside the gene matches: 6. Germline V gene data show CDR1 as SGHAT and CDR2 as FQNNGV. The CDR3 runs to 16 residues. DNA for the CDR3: TGTGCCAGCAGCTCGCGGACTAGCGGGGGAGGCGGGGAGCTGTTTTTT. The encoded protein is CASSSRTSGGGGELFF.

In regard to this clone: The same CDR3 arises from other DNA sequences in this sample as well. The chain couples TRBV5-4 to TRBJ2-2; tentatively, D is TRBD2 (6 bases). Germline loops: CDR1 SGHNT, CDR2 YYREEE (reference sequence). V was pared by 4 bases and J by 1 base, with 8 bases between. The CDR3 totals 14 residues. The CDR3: CASSPGENTGELFF. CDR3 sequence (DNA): TGTGCCAGCAGCCCGGGAGAGAACACCGGGGAGCTGTTTTTT. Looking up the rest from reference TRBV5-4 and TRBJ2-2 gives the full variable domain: ETGVTQSPTHLIKTRGQQVTLRCSSQSGHNTVSWYQQALGQGPQFIFQYYREEENGRGNFPPRFSGLQFPNYSSELNVNALELDDSALYLCASSPGENTGELFFGEGSRLTVL.

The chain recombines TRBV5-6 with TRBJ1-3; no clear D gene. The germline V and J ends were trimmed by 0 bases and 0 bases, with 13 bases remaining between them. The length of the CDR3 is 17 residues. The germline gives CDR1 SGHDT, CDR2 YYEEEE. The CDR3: CASSLGGQSLSGNTIYF. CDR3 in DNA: TGTGCCAGCAGCTTGGGTGGGCAGAGTCTCTCTGGAAACACCATATATTTT.

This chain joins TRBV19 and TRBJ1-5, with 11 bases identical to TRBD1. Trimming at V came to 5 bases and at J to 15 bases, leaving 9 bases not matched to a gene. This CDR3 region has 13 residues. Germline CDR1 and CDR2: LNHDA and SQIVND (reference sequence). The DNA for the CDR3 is TGTGCCAGTAGTTTCCTAGGACAGGGGGCATCGCATTTT. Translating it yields CASSFLGQGASHF.

CDR3 DNA: TGTGCCAGTAGTATTCATCGGGACAGGGGAAAGGGCGAGCAGTACTTC. Protein: CASSIHRDRGKGEQYF. The chain is built from TRBV19 and TRBJ2-7; 10 bases match TRBD1. The V gene's germline CDR1 is LNHDA and CDR2 SQIVND (reference sequence). V was clipped by 3 bases and J by 6 bases; unmatched bases: 11. This CDR3 is built from 16 residues.

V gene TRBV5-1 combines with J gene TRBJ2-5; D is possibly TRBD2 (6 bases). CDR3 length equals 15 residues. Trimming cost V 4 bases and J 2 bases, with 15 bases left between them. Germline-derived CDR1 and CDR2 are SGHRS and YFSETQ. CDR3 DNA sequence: TGCGCCAGCAGCGACGGACGCGCGGGGCAAGAGACCCAGTACTTC. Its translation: CASSDGRAGQETQYF.

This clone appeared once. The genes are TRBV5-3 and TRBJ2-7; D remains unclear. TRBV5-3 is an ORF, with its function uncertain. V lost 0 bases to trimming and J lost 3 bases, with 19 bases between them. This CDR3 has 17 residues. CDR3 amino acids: CARSLADFQLKGYEQYF. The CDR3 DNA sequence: TGTGCCAGAAGCTTGGCCGACTTCCAGCTTAAAGGCTACGAGCAGTACTTC.

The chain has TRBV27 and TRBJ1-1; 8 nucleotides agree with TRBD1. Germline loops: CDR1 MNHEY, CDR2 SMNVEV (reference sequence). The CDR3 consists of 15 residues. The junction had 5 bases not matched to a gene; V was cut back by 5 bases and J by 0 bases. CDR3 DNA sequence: TGTGCCAGCAGTCTTTACAGGGGGTTGAACACTGAAGCTTTCTTT. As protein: CASSLYRGLNTEAFF.

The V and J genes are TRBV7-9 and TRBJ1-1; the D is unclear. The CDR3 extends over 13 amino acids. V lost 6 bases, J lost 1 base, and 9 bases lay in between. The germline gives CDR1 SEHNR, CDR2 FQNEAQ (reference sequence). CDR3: CASRSRQNTEAFF. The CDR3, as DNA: TGTGCCAGCAGATCGAGACAGAACACTGAAGCTTTCTTT.

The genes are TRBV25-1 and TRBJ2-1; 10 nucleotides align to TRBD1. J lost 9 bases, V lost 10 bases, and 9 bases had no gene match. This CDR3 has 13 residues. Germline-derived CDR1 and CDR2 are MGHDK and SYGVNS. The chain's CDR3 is CATASDRGPEQFF. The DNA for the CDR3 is TGTGCCACCGCGAGCGACAGGGGGCCTGAGCAGTTCTTC.

The CDR3 nucleotides are TGTGCCAGCAGCCCTTGGACAGGGGCGGGCGAGCAGTACTTC. Protein: CASSPWTGAGEQYF. The V and J genes are TRBV16 and TRBJ2-7; 9 bases are shared with TRBD1. J gave up 6 bases and V 4 bases, and 7 bases lay outside the gene matches. Per germline, CDR1 KGHSY and CDR2 FQNENV. This CDR3 comprises 14 residues.

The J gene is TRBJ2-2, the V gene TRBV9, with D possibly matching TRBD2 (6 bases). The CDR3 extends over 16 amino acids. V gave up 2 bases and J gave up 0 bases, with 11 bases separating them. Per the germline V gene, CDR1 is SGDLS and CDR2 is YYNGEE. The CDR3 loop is CASSVGGDPNTGELFF. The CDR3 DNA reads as TGTGCCAGCAGCGTTGGCGGGGATCCGAACACCGGGGAGCTGTTTTTT.